This TCR beta chain was identified during a study of shared clonotypes between healthy human individuals. Germline-derived CDR1 and CDR2 are MNHNY and SVGAGI (reference sequence). V lost 6 bases, J lost 1 base, and 6 bases stayed unmatched. The CDR3 is 14 residues long. Everyone who donated was a Caucasian adult who lived in Nashville, Tennessee. The protocol was immunoSEQ multiplex PCR, while the TCRdb copy is restricted to in-frame clones and leaves out a portion. Here the sample spans approximately 350,000 clones, approximately 79% being singletons. This receptor was taken from a man in his thirties or forties in good health. The V gene is TRBV6-6, the J gene TRBJ2-7, with 7 bases matching TRBD1. Sequenced material: memory CD4+ T cells sorted from blood. The subset: CD45RA-negative fraction. The CDR3 protein is CASSKDRLSYEQYF. In DNA form, the CDR3 reads TGTGCCAGCAGCAAGGACAGGTTGTCCTACGAGCAGTACTTC.